What follows is one T cell receptor (beta chain) and its context. This specimen comes from a study of blood T cell repertoires in COVID-19. The overall study: The United States, Italy and Spain provided the acute and convalescent COVID-19 samples. T cells, B-cell-depleted T cells, or PBMCs provided the cDNA or gDNA that served as material.

This table comes from immunoSEQ multiplex PCR, and its TCRdb copy is limited to in-frame clones, with some not included. Counted here are 200,000 to 300,000 clones, 80% to 85% occurring once; the ten biggest clones make up approximately 13%. CDR3 length: 16 residues. V lost 0 bases and J lost 8; bases outside the gene matches: 12. The germline gives CDR1 SGHTA, CDR2 FQGNSA. Sequenced sample: peripheral blood. This clonotype was sampled from a woman aged 55 to 70 with active or convalescent COVID-19. V gene TRBV7-2 combines with J gene TRBJ1-2, with 7 bases that match TRBD1. The DNA of the CDR3 is TGTGCCAGCAGCTTAGCCCCCCAGGGGGTAAGTCAGGGCTACACCTTC. Its protein is CASSLAPQGVSQGYTF.